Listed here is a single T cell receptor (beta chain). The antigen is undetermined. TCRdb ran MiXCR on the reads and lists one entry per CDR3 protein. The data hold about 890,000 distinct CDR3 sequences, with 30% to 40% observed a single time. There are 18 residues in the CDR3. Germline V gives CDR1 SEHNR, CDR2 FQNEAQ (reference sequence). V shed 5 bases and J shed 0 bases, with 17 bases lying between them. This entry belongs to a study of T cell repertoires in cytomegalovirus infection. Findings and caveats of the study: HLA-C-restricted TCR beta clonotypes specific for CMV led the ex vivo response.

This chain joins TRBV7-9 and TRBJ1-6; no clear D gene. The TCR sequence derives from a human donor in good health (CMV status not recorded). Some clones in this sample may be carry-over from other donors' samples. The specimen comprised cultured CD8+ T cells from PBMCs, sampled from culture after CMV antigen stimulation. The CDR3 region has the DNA TGTGCCAGCAGCCCTTCTCGACGGTGGGACTCCTATAATTCACCCCTCCACTTT. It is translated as CASSPSRRWDSYNSPLHF. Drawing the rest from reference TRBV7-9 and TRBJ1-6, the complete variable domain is DTGVSQNPRHKITKRGQNVTFRCDPISEHNRLYWYRQTLGQGPEFLTYFQNEAQLEKSRLLSDRFSAERPKGSFSTLEIQRTEQGDSAMYLCASSPSRRWDSYNSPLHFGNGTRLTVT.